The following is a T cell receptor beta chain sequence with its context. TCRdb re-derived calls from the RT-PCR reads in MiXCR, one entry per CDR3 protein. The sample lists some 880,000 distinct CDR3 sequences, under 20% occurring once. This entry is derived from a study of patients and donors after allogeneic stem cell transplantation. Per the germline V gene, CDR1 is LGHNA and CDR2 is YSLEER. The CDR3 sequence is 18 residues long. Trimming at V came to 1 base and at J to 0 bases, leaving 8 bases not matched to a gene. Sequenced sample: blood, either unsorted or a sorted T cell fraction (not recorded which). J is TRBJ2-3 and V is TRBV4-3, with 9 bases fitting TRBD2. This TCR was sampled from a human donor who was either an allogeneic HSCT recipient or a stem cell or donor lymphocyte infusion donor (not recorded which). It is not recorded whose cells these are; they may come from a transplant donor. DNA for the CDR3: TGCGCCAGCAGCCAAGTAGCGGGGGAGTATTCTAGCACAGATACGCAGTATTTT. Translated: CASSQVAGEYSSTDTQYF.